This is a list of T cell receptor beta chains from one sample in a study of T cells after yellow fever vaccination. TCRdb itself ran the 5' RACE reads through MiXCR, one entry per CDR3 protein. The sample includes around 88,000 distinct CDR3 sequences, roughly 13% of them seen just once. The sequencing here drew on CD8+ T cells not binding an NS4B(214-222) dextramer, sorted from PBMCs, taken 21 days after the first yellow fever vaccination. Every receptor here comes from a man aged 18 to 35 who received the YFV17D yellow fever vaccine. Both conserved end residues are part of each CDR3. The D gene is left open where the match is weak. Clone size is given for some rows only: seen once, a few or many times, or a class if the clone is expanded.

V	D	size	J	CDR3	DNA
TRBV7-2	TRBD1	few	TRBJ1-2	CASSLEGADLNYGYTF	TGTGCCAGCAGCTTAGAGGGGGCAGACCTTAACTATGGCTACACCTTC
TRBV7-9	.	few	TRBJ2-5	CASSYGGPQETQYF	TGTGCCAGCAGCTACGGGGGGCCCCAAGAGACCCAGTACTTC
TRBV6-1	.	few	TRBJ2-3	CASSEGHSTDTQYF	TGTGCCAGCAGTGAGGGACACAGCACAGATACGCAGTATTTT
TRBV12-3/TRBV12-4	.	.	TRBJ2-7	CASSLGPPSSYEQYF	TGTGCCAGCAGTTTGGGGCCCCCGTCGTCCTACGAGCAGTACTTC
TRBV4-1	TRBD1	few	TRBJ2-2	CASSPPRTGILNTGELFF	TGCGCCAGCAGCCCCCCTCGGACAGGGATTCTGAACACCGGGGAGCTGTTTTTT
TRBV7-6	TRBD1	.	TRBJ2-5	CASSLGQGEQETQYF	TGTGCCAGCAGCTTAGGCCAGGGGGAACAAGAGACCCAGTACTTC
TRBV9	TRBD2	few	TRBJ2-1	CASAGGGGNSYNEQFF	TGTGCCAGCGCCGGGGGGGGCGGGAACTCCTACAATGAGCAGTTCTTC
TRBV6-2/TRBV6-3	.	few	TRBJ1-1	CASSYSTYSNTEAFF	TGTGCCAGCAGTTACTCGACATATTCGAACACTGAAGCTTTCTTT
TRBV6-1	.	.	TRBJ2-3	CASSAPSGPADTQYF	TGTGCCAGCAGTGCCCCCTCCGGCCCGGCAGATACGCAGTATTTT
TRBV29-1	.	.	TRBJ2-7	CSVEDRTRTYEQYF	TGCAGCGTTGAAGATCGGACACGAACCTACGAGCAGTACTTC
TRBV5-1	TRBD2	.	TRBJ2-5	CASSLVSSGVSPIYF	TGCGCCAGCAGCTTGGTGTCCAGCGGGGTCTCACCCATATACTTC
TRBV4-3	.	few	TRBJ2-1	CASSQGETFEQFF	TGCGCCAGCAGCCAAGGCGAGACGTTTGAGCAGTTCTTC
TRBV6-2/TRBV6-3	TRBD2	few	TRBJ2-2	CASSYSTSGGAGGELFF	TGTGCCAGCAGTTACTCGACTAGCGGGGGGGCCGGCGGGGAGCTGTTTTTT
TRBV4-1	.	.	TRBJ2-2	CASSQGPGQGDTGELFF	TGCGCCAGCAGCCAGGGCCCGGGTCAGGGCGACACCGGGGAGCTGTTTTTT
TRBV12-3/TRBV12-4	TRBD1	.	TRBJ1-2	CASSLGTGDYGYTF	TGTGCCAGCAGTTTGGGGACAGGGGACTATGGCTACACCTTC
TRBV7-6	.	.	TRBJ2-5	CASSLRLVEETQYF	TGTGCCAGCAGCTTAAGACTAGTAGAAGAGACCCAGTACTTC
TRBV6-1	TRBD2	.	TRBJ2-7	CASSERSGASSYEQYF	TGTGCCAGCAGCGAACGTAGCGGGGCGAGCTCCTACGAGCAGTACTTC
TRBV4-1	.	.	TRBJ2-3	CASSQTPPRGTDTQYF	TGCGCCAGCAGCCAAACCCCCCCACGGGGCACAGATACGCAGTATTTT
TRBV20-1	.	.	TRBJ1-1	CSASPSATRDTEAFF	TGCAGTGCTAGTCCCAGTGCAACCCGGGACACTGAAGCTTTCTTT
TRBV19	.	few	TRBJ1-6	CASSRWTASPLHF	TGTGCCAGTAGCCGATGGACCGCTTCACCCCTCCACTTT
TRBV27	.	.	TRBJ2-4	CASSYARGPSAKNIQYF	TGTGCCAGCAGTTACGCCCGGGGCCCGAGTGCCAAAAACATTCAGTACTTC
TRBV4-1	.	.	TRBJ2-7	CASSQISSYEQYF	TGCGCCAGCAGCCAAATAAGCTCCTACGAGCAGTACTTC
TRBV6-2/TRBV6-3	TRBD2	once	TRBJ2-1	CASSPRSGGAWNQQFF	TGTGCCAGCAGTCCCAGGAGCGGGGGGGCATGGAATCAGCAGTTCTTC